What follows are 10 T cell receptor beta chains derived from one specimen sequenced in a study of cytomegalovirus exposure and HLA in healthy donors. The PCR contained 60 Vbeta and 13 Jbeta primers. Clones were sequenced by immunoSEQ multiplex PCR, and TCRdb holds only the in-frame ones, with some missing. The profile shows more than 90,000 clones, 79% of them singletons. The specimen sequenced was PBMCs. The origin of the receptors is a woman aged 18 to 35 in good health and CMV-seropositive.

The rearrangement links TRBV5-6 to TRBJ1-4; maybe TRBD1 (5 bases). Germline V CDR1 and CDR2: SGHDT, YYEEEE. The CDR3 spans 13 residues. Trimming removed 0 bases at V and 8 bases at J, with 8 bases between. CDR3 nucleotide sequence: TGTGCCAGCAGCTTGGTCAGGGAAGAAAAACTGTTTTTT. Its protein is CASSLVREEKLFF.

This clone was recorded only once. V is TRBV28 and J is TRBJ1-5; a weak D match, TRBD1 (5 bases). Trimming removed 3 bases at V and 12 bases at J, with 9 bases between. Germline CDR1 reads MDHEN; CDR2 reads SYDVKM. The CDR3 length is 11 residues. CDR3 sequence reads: CASSFTGHQHF. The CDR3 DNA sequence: TGTGCCAGCAGTTTCACAGGACACCAGCATTTT.

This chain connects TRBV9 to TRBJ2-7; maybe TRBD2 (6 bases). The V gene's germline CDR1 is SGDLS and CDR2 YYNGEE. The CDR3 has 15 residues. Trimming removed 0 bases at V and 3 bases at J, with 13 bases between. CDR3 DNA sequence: TGTGCCAGCAGCGTAGAAGGTAGCGGTTACTACGAGCAGTACTTC. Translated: CASSVEGSGYYEQYF.

The CDR3: CASSQLSSGSRAGELFF. The DNA of the CDR3 is TGTGCCAGCAGCCAACTTTCTAGCGGGAGTCGCGCCGGGGAGCTGTTTTTT. V is TRBV4-2 and J is TRBJ2-2; 10 positions match TRBD2. This CDR3 is built from 17 residues. CDR1 is LGHNA, CDR2 YNFKEQ, per germline. Trimming took 2 bases from V and 6 from J; bases not matched to a gene: 9.

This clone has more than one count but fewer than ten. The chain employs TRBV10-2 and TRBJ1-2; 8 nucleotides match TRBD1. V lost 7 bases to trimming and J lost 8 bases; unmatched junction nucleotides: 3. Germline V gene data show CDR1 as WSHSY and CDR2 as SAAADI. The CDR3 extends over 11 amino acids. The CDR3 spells CASTGGEGYTF. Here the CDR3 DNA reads TGCGCCAGCACAGGGGGCGAGGGCTACACCTTC.

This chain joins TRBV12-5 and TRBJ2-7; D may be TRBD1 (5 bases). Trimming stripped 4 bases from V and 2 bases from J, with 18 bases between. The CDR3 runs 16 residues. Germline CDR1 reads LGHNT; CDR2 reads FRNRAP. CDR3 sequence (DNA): TGTGCTAGTGGTTCGGATCAGGGAAGTGTAGCCTACGAGCAGTACTTC. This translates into CASGSDQGSVAYEQYF.

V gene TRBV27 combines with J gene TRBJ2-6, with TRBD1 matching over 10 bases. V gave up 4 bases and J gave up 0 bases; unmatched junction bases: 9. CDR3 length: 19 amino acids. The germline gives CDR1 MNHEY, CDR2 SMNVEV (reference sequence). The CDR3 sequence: CASSSHGQGDYSGANVLTF. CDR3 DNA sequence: TGTGCCAGCAGTTCCCACGGACAGGGGGATTACTCTGGGGCCAACGTCCTGACTTTC.

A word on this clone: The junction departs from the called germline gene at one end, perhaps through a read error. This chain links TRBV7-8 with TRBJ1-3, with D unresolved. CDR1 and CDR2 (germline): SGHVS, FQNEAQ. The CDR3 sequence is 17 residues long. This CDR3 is CGSSPRGAGRAGNTIYF. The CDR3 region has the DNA TGTGGCAGCAGCCCCCGGGGTGCGGGAAGGGCTGGAAACACCATATATTTT.

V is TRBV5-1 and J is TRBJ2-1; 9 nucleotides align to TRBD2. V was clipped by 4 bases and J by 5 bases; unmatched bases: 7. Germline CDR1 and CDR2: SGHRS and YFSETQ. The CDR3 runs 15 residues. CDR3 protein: CASSPRTSADNEQFF. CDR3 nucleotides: TGCGCCAGCAGCCCCCGGACTAGCGCAGACAATGAGCAGTTCTTC. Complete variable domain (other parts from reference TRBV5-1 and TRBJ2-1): KAGVTQTPRYLIKTRGQQVTLSCSPISGHRSVSWYQQTPGQGLQFLFEYFSETQRNKGNFPGRFSGRQFSNSRSEMNVSTLELGDSALYLCASSPRTSADNEQFFGPGTRLTVL.

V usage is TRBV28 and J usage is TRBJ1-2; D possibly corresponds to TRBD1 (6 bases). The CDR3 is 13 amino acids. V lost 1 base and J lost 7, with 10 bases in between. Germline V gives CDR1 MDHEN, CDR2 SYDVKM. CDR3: CASSLSGARGYTF. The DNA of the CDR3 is TGTGCCAGCAGTTTATCAGGGGCTCGTGGCTACACCTTC.